This entry describes one T cell receptor beta chain. The antigen remains unidentified. Points from the study as a whole: Tumor Tregs overlapped most with tumor, then blood, naive CD4+ cells. Tumor memory CD4+ T cell TCR gene usage clustered with blood and lymph node memory CD4+ cells and lymph node naive CD4+ cells.

Full-length variable regions came from constant-region reverse primers plus semi-nested Nested Universal Primer A PCR. TCRdb ran MiXCR on the 5' RACE reads and lists one entry per CDR3 protein. The sample lists over 55,000 distinct CDR3 sequences, roughly 30% occurring once. There are 18 residues in the CDR3. V was cut by 10 bases and J by 0 bases, with 22 bases left in between. Germline V gene sequence: CDR1 SEHNR, CDR2 FQNEAQ (reference sequence). CD4+CD45RO+CD25- cells were isolated as memory CD4+ T cells. J is TRBJ2-6 and V is TRBV7-9; D ambiguous. The sequencing sample was made of tumor-infiltrating memory CD4+ T cells sorted from the breast tumor. Subset: memory CD4+ T cells, CD4+CD45RO+CD25-. The TCR originated in a female donor with breast cancer. This CDR3 is CAIFPGRKISSGANVLTF. CDR3 bases: TGTGCCATTTTCCCTGGACGGAAGATTAGCTCTGGGGCCAACGTCCTGACTTTC.